This T cell receptor beta chain is from a study of blood T cell repertoires in COVID-19. The CDR3 has 14 residues. The trim removed 4 bases at V and 4 bases at J, leaving 7 bases unmatched. Germline CDR1 reads MNHEY; CDR2 reads SMNVEV (reference sequence). Authors' methods: How many nucleated cells were present was estimated from reference gene primer amplification. The data were produced by immunoSEQ multiplex PCR, yet TCRdb's version contains in-frame clones alone and is incomplete. That table is the source of V, J and clone size, and D and trimming were worked out from the DNA. Of 160,000 or so clones listed, roughly 80% are singletons.

The gene calls are TRBV27 and TRBJ2-7, with 7 bases fitting TRBD2. The specimen sequenced was peripheral blood. This clonotype was sampled from a human donor in a cohort sampled during active COVID-19. Written as DNA, the CDR3 is TGTGCCAGCAGTTGGAGGGAGGGCCTGTACGAGCAGTACTTC. The encoded protein is CASSWREGLYEQYF.